The TCR beta chain under discussion was sequenced for a study of cytomegalovirus exposure and HLA in healthy donors. Whole-study results and caveats: In an earlier analysis, about 90% or about 30%: the productive usage of most TCR beta V segments.

The PCR was carried out with 60 Vbeta primers and 13 Jbeta primers. Under the authors' procedure: Approximately 11 million shared chains were among around 80 million unique TCR beta chains counted in a later analysis. Measured with immunoSEQ multiplex PCR; TCRdb has only the in-frame clones, and not every one. That table is the source of V, J and clone size, and D and trimming were worked out from the DNA. The sample holds more than 100,000 clones, about four fifths seen once. In its sample, this clone was seen a few times. As yet, its antigen is unknown. In germline, CDR1 is KGHSH, CDR2 LQKENI. The CDR3 is made up of 15 amino acids. Losses at the gene ends were 6 bases for V and 3 bases for J; bases not matched to a gene: 6.

The source of this sequence is a male donor in good health and CMV-seronegative. This rearrangement joins TRBV18 to TRBJ2-2, with 8 bases aligning to TRBD1. Material: PBMCs. The CDR3 DNA follows: TGTGCCAGCTCTCCCGGACAGGGCGACACCGGGGAGCTGTTTTTT. Encoded protein: CASSPGQGDTGELFF.